These 25 T cell receptor beta chains were sequenced from one sample in a study of identical twins. TCRdb called the 5' RACE reads again in MiXCR, with one record for every CDR3 protein. The top ten clones hold approximately 7% of a sample with hundreds of thousands of distinct CDR3 sequences, roughly 9.7% of them seen once. The sample was also reused in another study, on yellow fever vaccine responses in identical twins.

The sample was CD8+ T cells sorted from blood. The source is a woman aged 18-29 years in good health.

This clonotype has at least ten counts. This rearrangement joins TRBV4-2 to TRBJ2-3; D is ambiguous. The CDR3 loop spans 16 amino acids. The V gene lost 1 base and the J gene lost 2 bases, with 13 bases spanning the gap. Germline CDR1 LGHNA, CDR2 YNFKEQ. CDR3 nucleotide sequence: TGTGCCAGCAGCCAAGGGCCGGTAGCCGTCACAGATACGCAGTATTTT. It yields the protein CASSQGPVAVTDTQYF.

This clonotype was counted ten times or more. The V and J genes are TRBV6-2 or TRBV6-3 and TRBJ1-1; weak D call: TRBD1 (6 bases). Trimming left V 7 bases short and J 0 bases short, with 15 bases between. The germline gives CDR1 MNHEY, CDR2 SVGEGT. The CDR3 has 15 amino acids. CDR3 DNA: TGTGCCAGCAACGTACAGGGTCTAATGAACACTGAAGCTTTCTTT. Amino acids: CASNVQGLMNTEAFF.

This clonotype was found many times. V gene TRBV3-1 combines with J gene TRBJ2-1; D might be TRBD1 or TRBD2, each matching 5 bases. Germline V gene sequence: CDR1 LGHDT, CDR2 YNNKEL (reference sequence). The CDR3 spans 15 residues. The V and J ends lost 3 bases and 5 bases respectively, with 14 bases between them. CDR3 region: CASSQGVGVDNEQFF. CDR3 nucleotides: TGTGCCAGCAGCCAGGGGGTAGGGGTTGACAATGAGCAGTTCTTC.

This sequence joins TRBV5-1 and TRBJ1-4; D gene uncertain. Looked up from germline, CDR1 is SGHRS and CDR2 is YFSETQ. CDR3 size: 13 residues. The V end was cut by 3 bases, the J end by 8 bases, with 11 bases between. The CDR3 region has the DNA TGCGCCAGCAGCTCGACTGCCGGAGAAAAACTGTTTTTT. Protein sequence: CASSSTAGEKLFF.

This clonotype was detected ten times or more. This sequence joins TRBV5-1 and TRBJ2-7; D remains ambiguous. The length of the CDR3 is 14 residues. Trimming left V 0 bases short and J 1 base short, with 8 bases between. Germline CDR1 and CDR2: SGHRS and YFSETQ. This CDR3 reads CASSLVGTSYEQYF. CDR3 nucleotide sequence: TGCGCCAGCAGCTTGGTCGGAACTTCCTACGAGCAGTACTTC.

In this sample, this clonotype turned up many times. The rearrangement uses TRBV7-9 and TRBJ2-7; a weak D match, TRBD2 (5 bases). CDR1 SEHNR and CDR2 FQNEAQ come from the germline V gene (reference sequence). The V end was cut by 0 bases, the J end by 5 bases, with 8 bases between. This CDR3 is built from 13 residues. The CDR3 coding sequence is TGTGCCAGCAGCTTAGCGGGAGCCCACGAGCAGTACTTC. Its protein product is CASSLAGAHEQYF.

This clonotype was counted many times. The chain joins TRBV4-1 to TRBJ2-1; TRBD2 matches 10 bases. The CDR3 runs to 16 residues. The germline gives CDR1 MGHRA, CDR2 YSYEKL. J was trimmed by 9 bases and V by 3 bases; bases with no gene match: 11. The CDR3 is CASSHPGVAGGGEQFF. CDR3 DNA: TGCGCCAGCAGCCACCCGGGCGTAGCGGGAGGCGGTGAGCAGTTCTTC.

V usage is TRBV28 and J usage is TRBJ2-7; D is uncertain. Germline lookup yields CDR1 MDHEN and CDR2 SYDVKM. The V end lost 1 base, the J end lost 4 bases, and 11 bases lay between the germline ends. The CDR3 consists of 14 residues. CDR3 loop: CASSLSLIPYEQYF. CDR3 in DNA: TGTGCCAGCAGTTTATCCCTGATCCCGTACGAGCAGTACTTC.

The CDR3 nucleotides read TGTGCCAGCAGTTACTCGAGGAGGCCGCCCCCCCAATCCTACGAGCAGTACTTC. Translation gives CASSYSRRPPPQSYEQYF. V and J are TRBV6-2 or TRBV6-3 and TRBJ2-7; possible D gene TRBD2, 5 bases. Germline V lookup: CDR1 MNHEY, CDR2 SVGEGT. The CDR3 extends over 18 amino acids. V was shortened by 0 bases and J by 1 base, with 19 bases between the two germline ends.

With regard to this clonotype: One junction end does not reproduce the germline sequence, and a read error may be involved. V and J are TRBV7-9 and TRBJ2-5; D is unresolved. CDR1 SEHNR and CDR2 FQNEAQ come from the germline V gene (reference sequence). The CDR3 sequence is 14 residues long. CDR3 sequence: CAGRQGRPQETQYF. The CDR3 DNA reads TGTGCCGGCAGACAAGGACGGCCCCAAGAGACCCAGTACTTC.

The chain is built from TRBV4-3 and TRBJ2-3; D not resolved. V was trimmed by 4 bases and J by 1 base, leaving 9 bases between them. CDR3 length: 14 amino acids. The germline gives CDR1 LGHNA, CDR2 YSLEER. CDR3 in amino acids: CASSPREGTDTQYF. The DNA for the CDR3 is TGCGCCAGCAGCCCCCGAGAAGGCACAGATACGCAGTATTTT.

The genes are TRBV4-3 and TRBJ2-7; D may be TRBD2 (5 bases). Looked up from germline, CDR1 is LGHNA and CDR2 is YSLEER. V lost 0 bases, J lost 4 bases, and 13 bases lay in between. CDR3 size: 15 residues. The CDR3 protein is CASSQDRGPEYEQYF. The CDR3 nucleotides are TGCGCCAGCAGCCAAGATCGGGGTCCCGAATACGAGCAGTACTTC.

This rearrangement joins TRBV7-9 to TRBJ1-3; D is undetermined. Trimming shortened V by 7 bases and J by 8 bases, and 15 bases separated the two germline ends. There are 13 residues in the CDR3. Germline values: CDR1 SEHNR, CDR2 FQNEAQ (reference sequence). The CDR3 loop is CASTAPLGDTIYF. CDR3 sequence (DNA): TGTGCCAGCACCGCACCACTGGGTGACACCATATATTTT.

This clonotype was observed a few times. The rearrangement links TRBV12-3 or TRBV12-4 to TRBJ2-7, with a possible D match to TRBD1 (6 bases). The CDR3 length is 13 residues. V was trimmed by 5 bases and J by 2 bases, leaving 10 bases between them. The CDR3 protein is CASSPWDTYEQYF. In DNA form, the CDR3 reads TGTGCCAGCAGTCCGTGGGACACCTACGAGCAGTACTTC.

The V call is TRBV20-1, the J call TRBJ1-5; D is unresolved. The V gene's germline CDR1 is DFQATT and CDR2 SNEGSKA (reference sequence). The germline V and J ends were trimmed by 3 bases and 0 bases, with 9 bases remaining between them. The CDR3 has 14 amino acids. This CDR3 is CSASNMASNQPQHF. CDR3 nucleotide sequence: TGCAGTGCTAGTAATATGGCTAGCAATCAGCCCCAGCATTTT.

A remark on this clonotype: The junction departs from germline at one end; a sequencing error may be responsible. The chain is built from TRBV7-7 and TRBJ2-7, with D perhaps matching TRBD1 or TRBD2 (5 bases each). This CDR3 has 13 amino acids. The germline CDR1 and CDR2 sequences are SSHAT and FNYEAQ (reference sequence). This chain's CDR3 is CASSLGTADEQYF. The CDR3 nucleotides read TGTGCTAGCAGCTTAGGGACGGCGGACGAGCAGTACTTC.

The chain uses TRBV6-5 and TRBJ2-2; 9 bases agree with TRBD1. CDR3 length: 16 amino acids. V shed 1 base, J shed 4 bases, and the junction held 4 bases outside the gene matches. Germline CDR1 reads MNHEY; CDR2 reads SVGAGI. In DNA form, the CDR3 reads TGTGCCAGCAGTTACTTGGACAGGGGCTCCACCGGGGAGCTGTTTTTT. Its protein product is CASSYLDRGSTGELFF.

Only a few counts were recorded for this clonotype. CDR3 nucleotides: TGTGCCAGCAGTGAATGGGAATTAGGAAACACCATATATTTT. This gives the protein CASSEWELGNTIYF. V usage is TRBV25-1 and J usage is TRBJ1-3, with D unclear. V lost 1 base and J lost 4, with 8 bases in between. The CDR3 is 14 amino acids. From germline, CDR1 is MGHDK and CDR2 SYGVNS.

There are many counts of this clonotype. The chain has TRBV4-3 and TRBJ2-1; TRBD2 matches 8 bases. The CDR3 totals 22 residues. Germline V gene lookup returns CDR1 LGHNA and CDR2 YSLEER. The V segment lost 2 bases and the J segment 1 base; nucleotides outside the gene matches: 22. The CDR3 here is CASSQLFESGGPKRFSYNEQFF. DNA for the CDR3: TGCGCCAGCAGCCAACTCTTTGAGTCGGGAGGGCCTAAACGTTTTTCCTACAATGAGCAGTTCTTC.

The table lists this clonotype with a few counts. The V and J genes are TRBV11-2 and TRBJ1-1; 8 bases match TRBD1. The CDR3 runs 15 residues. V shed 4 bases and J 0 bases; nucleotides not matched to a gene: 4. CDR1 and CDR2 from the germline V gene are SGHAT and FQNNGV. This chain's CDR3 is CASSSRTGMNTEAFF. The CDR3 nucleotides are TGTGCCAGCAGCTCGAGGACAGGGATGAACACTGAAGCTTTCTTT.

This clonotype was counted many times. The V and J genes are TRBV4-3 and TRBJ2-1; tentative D call: TRBD2 (5 bases). The V end was cut by 0 bases, the J end by 10 bases, with 19 bases between. Per the germline V gene, CDR1 is LGHNA and CDR2 is YSLEER. The length of the CDR3 is 16 residues. CDR3 nucleotide sequence: TGCGCCAGCAGCCAAGAGATCACAGCGGCAGGATTAGAGCAGTTCTTC. It specifies CASSQEITAAGLEQFF.

This clonotype was counted only a few times. V is TRBV7-9 and J is TRBJ2-1; D remains ambiguous. The germline CDR1 and CDR2 sequences are SEHNR and FQNEAQ (reference sequence). The CDR3 length is 12 residues. The V end was cut by 6 bases, the J end by 6 bases, with 9 bases between. The CDR3 here is CASSIGFNEQFF. The CDR3 coding sequence is TGTGCCAGCAGTATCGGGTTCAATGAGCAGTTCTTC.

The sample holds many counts of this clonotype. This chain connects TRBV7-6 to TRBJ2-7, with 14 bases that match TRBD2. This CDR3 comprises 17 residues. Trimming cost V 5 bases and J 5 bases; bases outside gene matches: 11. Per germline, CDR1 SGHVS and CDR2 FNYEAQ. The CDR3 nucleotides are TGTGCCAGCAGCGTCGGGACTAGCGGGAGTTTATTCCACGAGCAGTACTTC. Its protein is CASSVGTSGSLFHEQYF.

This clonotype was observed at least ten times. The V and J genes are TRBV12-3 or TRBV12-4 and TRBJ2-3; no definite D call. This CDR3 contains 13 residues. The V gene lost 9 bases and the J gene lost 1 base, with 11 bases spanning the gap. CDR3 region: CASSVAGTDTQYF. In DNA form, the CDR3 reads TGTGCCAGTTCAGTGGCGGGCACAGATACGCAGTATTTT.

The gene calls are TRBV27 and TRBJ2-3; D call uncertain. The CDR3 is made up of 16 amino acids. Germline CDR1 MNHEY, CDR2 SMNVEV (reference sequence). V was shortened by 4 bases and J by 5 bases, with 19 bases between the two germline ends. CDR3: CASSSSPLRAGDTQYF. DNA for the CDR3: TGTGCCAGCAGTTCCTCTCCCCTCCGGGCCGGAGATACGCAGTATTTT.